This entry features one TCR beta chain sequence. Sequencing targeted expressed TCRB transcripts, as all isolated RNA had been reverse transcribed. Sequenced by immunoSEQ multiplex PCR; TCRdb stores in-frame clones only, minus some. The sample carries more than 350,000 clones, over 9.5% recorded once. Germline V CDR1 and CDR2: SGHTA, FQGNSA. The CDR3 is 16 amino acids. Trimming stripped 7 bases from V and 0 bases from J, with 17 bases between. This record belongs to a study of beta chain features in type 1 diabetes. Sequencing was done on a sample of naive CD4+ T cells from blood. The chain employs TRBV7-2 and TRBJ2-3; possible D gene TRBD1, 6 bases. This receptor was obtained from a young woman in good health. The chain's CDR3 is CASTLSWGRSTDTQYF. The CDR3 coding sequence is TGTGCCAGCACCCTTAGCTGGGGGCGCAGCACAGATACGCAGTATTTT.